This is a list of T cell receptor beta chains from one sample in a study of Ad26.COV2.S vaccination and SARS-CoV-2 variants. Sequencing used immunoSEQ multiplex PCR; TCRdb keeps in-frame clones, though not all of them. In the table there are hundreds of thousands of clones, around 90% of which are singletons. Sequenced here: peripheral blood, sampled in a trial of Ad26.COV2.S vaccine versus placebo. These receptors were obtained from a person between 18 and 65 years old who received the Ad26.COV2.S COVID-19 vaccine or a placebo. Each CDR3 is given with its conserved first and last residue. Fields, in order: J gene, D gene, V gene, CDR3 protein. A D gene is named only where the DNA matches it firmly.

j_gene: TRBJ2-1; d_gene: TRBD2; v_gene: TRBV7-9; CDR3aa: CASSLVLGLAGGNEQFF
j_gene: TRBJ2-7; d_gene: -; v_gene: TRBV28; CDR3aa: CASVLGHREVDEQYF
j_gene: TRBJ2-1; d_gene: TRBD2; v_gene: TRBV10-3; CDR3aa: CATGSGLAGAHEQFF
j_gene: TRBJ1-2; d_gene: -; v_gene: TRBV18; CDR3aa: CASSPTGGHNYGYTF
j_gene: TRBJ2-2; d_gene: -; v_gene: TRBV27; CDR3aa: CASSPLNTGELFF
j_gene: TRBJ1-1; d_gene: -; v_gene: TRBV5-1; CDR3aa: CASSLWGDTEAFF
j_gene: TRBJ2-2; d_gene: -; v_gene: TRBV28; CDR3aa: CASSLGLGELFF
j_gene: TRBJ2-7; d_gene: -; v_gene: TRBV30; CDR3aa: CAWSSRLEQYF
j_gene: TRBJ2-1; d_gene: -; v_gene: TRBV7-9; CDR3aa: CASSPGLYEQFF
j_gene: TRBJ2-2; d_gene: -; v_gene: TRBV30; CDR3aa: CAWSSNTGELFF
j_gene: TRBJ2-7; d_gene: -; v_gene: TRBV12-3/TRBV12-4; CDR3aa: CASSPGQYEQYF
j_gene: TRBJ2-7; d_gene: -; v_gene: TRBV6-6; CDR3aa: CASTGTYEQYF
j_gene: TRBJ2-3; d_gene: TRBD2; v_gene: TRBV5-6; CDR3aa: CASSSTDSGGSDTQYF
j_gene: TRBJ1-1; d_gene: -; v_gene: TRBV7-2; CDR3aa: CASSLVGGGNTEAFF
j_gene: TRBJ2-3; d_gene: TRBD2; v_gene: TRBV24-1; CDR3aa: CATSRGTSGSLDTQYF
j_gene: TRBJ2-5; d_gene: -; v_gene: TRBV29-1; CDR3aa: CSPSETQYF
j_gene: TRBJ2-1; d_gene: TRBD1; v_gene: TRBV19; CDR3aa: CASGRGPWIHNEQFF
j_gene: TRBJ2-3; d_gene: TRBD2; v_gene: TRBV2; CDR3aa: CASRVSGKTDTQYF
j_gene: TRBJ1-1; d_gene: TRBD1; v_gene: TRBV7-9; CDR3aa: CASSRFDRDTEAFF
j_gene: TRBJ2-7; d_gene: TRBD1; v_gene: TRBV27; CDR3aa: CASSRTGTIPEQYF
j_gene: TRBJ2-1; d_gene: -; v_gene: TRBV3-1/TRBV3-2; CDR3aa: CASSQDTGVGTRQFF
j_gene: TRBJ1-5; d_gene: -; v_gene: TRBV7-9; CDR3aa: CASSSGPFSNQPQHF
j_gene: TRBJ1-1; d_gene: -; v_gene: TRBV6-6; CDR3aa: CASGTATWNTEAFF
j_gene: TRBJ2-3; d_gene: -; v_gene: TRBV7-9; CDR3aa: CASSPGKGGESDTQYF
j_gene: TRBJ1-1; d_gene: -; v_gene: TRBV5-1; CDR3aa: CASSLEGTEAFF
j_gene: TRBJ1-1; d_gene: TRBD1; v_gene: TRBV5-8; CDR3aa: CASNLPGQGTEAFF
j_gene: TRBJ2-1; d_gene: TRBD2; v_gene: TRBV15; CDR3aa: CATSRSGGNEQFF
j_gene: TRBJ1-5; d_gene: TRBD1; v_gene: TRBV27; CDR3aa: CASSLFGQGVGQPQHF
j_gene: TRBJ2-5; d_gene: -; v_gene: TRBV12-3/TRBV12-4; CDR3aa: CASSLGFETQYF
j_gene: TRBJ2-7; d_gene: -; v_gene: TRBV7-9; CDR3aa: CASSSAGNSYEQYF
j_gene: TRBJ1-4; d_gene: -; v_gene: TRBV4-3; CDR3aa: CASSQDHGGRSEKLFF
j_gene: TRBJ1-2; d_gene: -; v_gene: TRBV4-2; CDR3aa: CASSQTSYQGKNYGYTF
j_gene: TRBJ1-2; d_gene: TRBD1; v_gene: TRBV12-5; CDR3aa: CASGLTGGFGYGYTF
j_gene: TRBJ2-7; d_gene: -; v_gene: TRBV10-3; CDR3aa: CAISEQVPSYEQYF
j_gene: TRBJ1-6; d_gene: -; v_gene: TRBV5-1; CDR3aa: CASSLSAYNSPLHF
j_gene: TRBJ1-6; d_gene: -; v_gene: TRBV2; CDR3aa: CASSWQNPNSPLHF
j_gene: TRBJ2-5; d_gene: -; v_gene: TRBV10-3; CDR3aa: CAISDRDMGQETQYF
j_gene: TRBJ2-5; d_gene: TRBD2; v_gene: TRBV27; CDR3aa: CASRFLAGEETQYF
j_gene: TRBJ2-3; d_gene: -; v_gene: TRBV10-3; CDR3aa: CATTSSSDTQYF
j_gene: TRBJ1-1; d_gene: -; v_gene: TRBV25-1; CDR3aa: CASSEYGGGASAFF
j_gene: TRBJ2-5; d_gene: -; v_gene: TRBV12-5; CDR3aa: CASGLVQPGPLKPETQYF
j_gene: TRBJ2-1; d_gene: -; v_gene: TRBV6-1; CDR3aa: CASSERLEQFF
j_gene: TRBJ1-2; d_gene: TRBD1; v_gene: TRBV30; CDR3aa: CAWSQGDGYGYTF
j_gene: TRBJ2-7; d_gene: -; v_gene: TRBV19; CDR3aa: CASSVQPYPSYEQYF
j_gene: TRBJ1-1; d_gene: -; v_gene: TRBV12-3/TRBV12-4; CDR3aa: CASTWDLNTEAFF
j_gene: TRBJ2-7; d_gene: -; v_gene: TRBV11-2; CDR3aa: CASSLDGDYEQYF
j_gene: TRBJ2-2; d_gene: -; v_gene: TRBV24-1; CDR3aa: CATSDFLTGELFF
j_gene: TRBJ2-1; d_gene: -; v_gene: TRBV19; CDR3aa: CASSIEYNEQFF
j_gene: TRBJ1-2; d_gene: -; v_gene: TRBV6-4; CDR3aa: CASSARGGEFYGYTF
j_gene: TRBJ1-5; d_gene: -; v_gene: TRBV2; CDR3aa: CASNQQGYQPQHF
j_gene: TRBJ2-5; d_gene: -; v_gene: TRBV19; CDR3aa: CASSIGGSQETQYF
j_gene: TRBJ2-7; d_gene: -; v_gene: TRBV4-2; CDR3aa: CASSQDRAGSYEQYF
j_gene: TRBJ1-3; d_gene: TRBD1; v_gene: TRBV19; CDR3aa: CASSAGTGVYSGNTIYF
j_gene: TRBJ1-5; d_gene: -; v_gene: TRBV5-1; CDR3aa: CASSLGENQPQHF
j_gene: TRBJ2-1; d_gene: -; v_gene: TRBV6-5; CDR3aa: CASSTHRAVRNEQFF
j_gene: TRBJ2-3; d_gene: -; v_gene: TRBV20-1; CDR3aa: CSARKPPTQYF
j_gene: TRBJ2-5; d_gene: -; v_gene: TRBV5-1; CDR3aa: CASSYTGSETQYF
j_gene: TRBJ2-3; d_gene: -; v_gene: TRBV6-1; CDR3aa: CASSERGTDTQYF
j_gene: TRBJ1-5; d_gene: -; v_gene: TRBV4-2; CDR3aa: CASSQTREQPQHF